These 26 T cell receptor beta chains were all obtained from the same sample, sequenced in a study of blood T cell repertoires in COVID-19. Repertoires were generated with immunoSEQ multiplex PCR, while TCRdb's copy carries only in-frame clones and drops some. The table lists approximately 100,000 clones, about 89% of them singletons. The sample was peripheral blood. The receptors shown here come from a man aged 55 to 70 with acute or convalescent COVID-19.

The chain is built from TRBV3-1 (or the pseudogene TRBV3-2) and TRBJ1-1; D unclear. This CDR3 spans 13 amino acids. The germline V gene has CDR1 LGHDT and CDR2 YNNKEL (reference sequence). Trimming left V 1 base short and J 6 bases short, with 9 bases between. The CDR3 reads CASSQGAPSEAFF. Written as DNA, the CDR3 is TGTGCCAGCAGCCAAGGGGCCCCCTCTGAAGCTTTCTTT.

This chain connects TRBV9 to TRBJ2-3; 10 nucleotides align to TRBD2. J lost 4 bases, V lost 4 bases, and 6 bases had no gene match. Germline values: CDR1 SGDLS, CDR2 YYNGEE. The CDR3 covers 15 residues. CDR3 nucleotide sequence: TGTGCCAGCAGCCGAGCGGGAGGGCCGTCAGATACGCAGTATTTT. This gives the protein CASSRAGGPSDTQYF.

This clone was counted a single time. This chain connects TRBV19 to TRBJ2-2, with 14 positions matching TRBD2. CDR1 is LNHDA, CDR2 SQIVND, per germline (reference sequence). CDR3 size: 17 residues. J was trimmed by 5 bases and V by 8 bases; bases with no gene match: 10. The CDR3 protein is CASLPGLAGVGTGELFF. DNA for the CDR3: TGTGCCAGTTTACCGGGACTAGCGGGAGTCGGGACCGGGGAGCTGTTTTTT.

The chain couples TRBV9 to TRBJ1-3, with 7 positions matching TRBD1. V lost 4 bases and J lost 7; bases outside the gene matches: 8. The CDR3 is 14 amino acids. The germline V gene encodes CDR1 SGDLS and CDR2 YYNGEE. The CDR3 reads CASSQGVARNTIYF. Here the CDR3 DNA reads TGTGCCAGCAGCCAGGGGGTGGCTCGGAACACCATATATTTT.

The V and J genes are TRBV12-3 or TRBV12-4 and TRBJ2-7, with a weak D call TRBD1 (5 bases). The CDR3 totals 13 residues. With 2 bases removed from V and 5 bases from J, the gap between germline ends came to 10 bases. The CDR3 DNA sequence: TGTGCCAGCAGTTTATCAGGGTTCCACGAGCAGTACGTC. Residues: CASSLSGFHEQYV.

This sequence joins TRBV23-1 and TRBJ1-5, with a possible D match to TRBD1 (5 bases). TRBV23-1 is designated an ORF whose function remains uncertain. This CDR3 is built from 15 residues. V lost 4 bases and J lost 6, with 16 bases in between. CDR3 nucleotides: TGCGCCAGCAGTCTCCCACGGGGGTTTCGTCAGCCCCAGCATTTT. This gives the protein CASSLPRGFRQPQHF.

V and J are TRBV7-6 and TRBJ1-3; D not certain. Trimming took off 7 bases at V and 4 bases at J, with 17 bases between the two ends. CDR1 is SGHVS, CDR2 FNYEAQ, per germline. This CDR3 is built from 15 residues. Here the CDR3 reads CASTLGGSRGNTIYF. CDR3 DNA: TGTGCCAGCACCCTCGGAGGGAGTCGCGGAAACACCATATATTTT.

This chain uses TRBV21-1 with TRBJ2-7; the D segment call TRBD1 is taken from the table without a DNA check. TRBV21-1 is a pseudogene segment. The CDR3 loop spans 15 amino acids. This CDR3 reads CASSKALGRVYEQYV. The CDR3 DNA sequence: TGTGCCAGCAGCAAAGCGCTCGGCAGGGTGTACGAGCAGTACGTC.

This clone was detected only once. This sequence joins TRBV6-5 and TRBJ1-2, with D possibly TRBD1 on 6 matching bases. The germline CDR1 and CDR2 sequences are MNHEY and SVGAGI. V was trimmed by 9 bases and J by 4 bases, leaving 21 bases between them. The CDR3 has 15 residues. The CDR3 loop is CASSISQGSGYGYTF. CDR3 nucleotides: TGTGCCAGTTCGATCTCACAGGGTTCCGGCTATGGCTACACCTTC.

The chain joins TRBV24-1 to TRBJ1-1; TRBD1 aligns across 7 bases. The V and J ends lost 12 bases and 5 bases, in that order; junction bases with no gene match: 20. The germline V gene has CDR1 KGHDR and CDR2 SFDVKD. CDR3 length: 16 amino acids. The CDR3 sequence is CASCPSTGMRVTEAFF. For the CDR3, the DNA is TGTGCCTCATGCCCCTCGACAGGGATGCGTGTAACTGAAGCTTTCTTT.

The chain couples TRBV5-4 to TRBJ2-7; unclear D gene. V was cut by 5 bases and J by 6 bases, with 21 bases left in between. This CDR3 is 15 amino acids long. The V gene's germline CDR1 is SGHNT and CDR2 YYREEE (reference sequence). The chain's CDR3 is CASSSSTGFVGEQYF. DNA for the CDR3: TGTGCCAGCAGTTCCTCCACGGGTTTTGTCGGCGAGCAGTACTTC.

The V gene is TRBV6-1, the J gene TRBJ2-5, with TRBD1 matching over 7 bases. The CDR3 has 15 residues. J gave up 1 base and V 1 base, and 3 bases lay outside the gene matches. Germline-derived CDR1 and CDR2 are MNHNS and SASEGT. The CDR3 loop reads CASSEGAGGQETQYF. Written as DNA, the CDR3 is TGTGCCAGCAGTGAAGGGGCAGGGGGCCAAGAGACCCAGTACTTC.

This chain connects TRBV18 to TRBJ2-7, with 10 bases lining up with TRBD1. Looked up from germline, CDR1 is KGHSH and CDR2 is LQKENI. CDR3 length equals 14 residues. Trimming took 3 bases from V and 9 from J; bases not matched to a gene: 8. This chain's CDR3 is CASSPRGTGEGQYF. As DNA, the CDR3 is TGTGCCAGCTCACCCCGCGGGACAGGGGAAGGGCAGTACTTC. The full variable domain, completed using reference TRBV18 and TRBJ2-7, is NAGVMQNPRHLVRRRGQEARLRCSPMKGHSHVYWYRQLPEEGLKFMVYLQKENIIDESGMPKERFSAEFPKEGPSILRIQQVVRGDSAAYFCASSPRGTGEGQYFGPGTRLTVT.

The count of this clone is one. This sequence joins TRBV18 and TRBJ2-7; weak D call: TRBD1 (6 bases). V was pared by 3 bases and J by 5 bases, with 11 bases between. The length of the CDR3 is 13 residues. Germline V gives CDR1 KGHSH, CDR2 LQKENI. Written as DNA, the CDR3 is TGTGCCAGCTCACCCGACAGGCCCAACGAGCAGTACTTC. This sequence encodes CASSPDRPNEQYF.

The chain couples TRBV5-1 to TRBJ1-2, with 8 nucleotides matching TRBD1. After removal of 0 bases from V and 2 bases from J, the junction contained 9 bases not matched to a gene. Germline values: CDR1 SGHRS, CDR2 YFSETQ. The CDR3 runs 17 residues. Written as DNA, the CDR3 is TGCGCCAGCAGCTTGGACGGGTCAGCAGGGGGCAACTATGGCTACACCTTC. This codes for CASSLDGSAGGNYGYTF.

The chain couples TRBV4-1 to TRBJ2-7, with 8 positions matching TRBD2. Germline lookup yields CDR1 MGHRA and CDR2 YSYEKL. CDR3 length equals 15 residues. V lost 4 bases and J lost 5; bases outside the gene matches: 10. CDR3 residues: CASSLLGGAGDEQYF. The CDR3 DNA is TGCGCCAGCAGCCTCCTCGGGGGGGCTGGGGACGAGCAGTACTTC.

The chain is built from TRBV5-1 and TRBJ1-2; no definite D call. Germline V gives CDR1 SGHRS, CDR2 YFSETQ. CDR3 size: 14 residues. V was pared by 0 bases and J by 6 bases, with 12 bases between. CDR3 sequence (DNA): TGCGCCAGCAGCTTGGATGTGGGCGAAGATGGCTACACCTTC. Protein product: CASSLDVGEDGYTF.

The chain is built from TRBV24-1 and TRBJ1-3, with no clear D. CDR3 length: 17 residues. Per germline, CDR1 KGHDR and CDR2 SFDVKD. Between the trimmed V and J ends, which lost 1 base and 0 bases, there was a span of 12 bases. The DNA for the CDR3 is TGTGCCACCAGTGATTTTAGGCGGATTTGCTCTGGAAACACCATATATTTT. It codes for CATSDFRRICSGNTIYF.

The rearrangement joins TRBV6-6 to TRBJ1-1; weak D call: TRBD1 (6 bases). This CDR3 region has 14 residues. The V end was cut by 2 bases, the J end by 0 bases, with 7 bases between. Germline V gives CDR1 MNHNY, CDR2 SVGAGI (reference sequence). The CDR3 DNA reads TGTGCCAGCAGTTACGGACAGTTGAACACTGAAGCTTTCTTT. Residues: CASSYGQLNTEAFF.

This sequence joins TRBV19 and TRBJ1-2; no reliable D call. The germline V gene encodes CDR1 LNHDA and CDR2 SQIVND (reference sequence). This CDR3 contains 14 residues. Trimming cost V 3 bases and J 7 bases, with 15 bases left between them. The CDR3 sequence: CASSIGEVRGGYTF. The CDR3 region has the DNA TGTGCCAGTAGTATCGGCGAAGTGAGAGGTGGCTACACCTTC.

The V and J genes are TRBV4-1 and TRBJ2-1; D uncertain. The CDR3 covers 13 residues. Trimming removed 3 bases at V and 7 bases at J, with 10 bases between. Germline loops: CDR1 MGHRA, CDR2 YSYEKL. The DNA for the CDR3 is TGCGCCAGCAGCCAGATATTTGAGAATGAGCAGTTCTTC. Amino acid sequence: CASSQIFENEQFF.

The gene calls are TRBV27 and TRBJ2-7, with 8 nucleotides matching TRBD2. From germline, CDR1 is MNHEY and CDR2 SMNVEV (reference sequence). The CDR3 contains 14 residues. Trimming at V came to 4 bases and at J to 3 bases, leaving 5 bases not matched to a gene. The CDR3 spells CASSSGTRGYEQYF. The CDR3 coding sequence is TGTGCCAGCAGTTCCGGGACTAGGGGCTACGAGCAGTACTTC.

This sequence joins TRBV27 and TRBJ1-1; a possible D gene is TRBD1 (5 bases). There are 13 residues in the CDR3. The germline V gene encodes CDR1 MNHEY and CDR2 SMNVEV (reference sequence). V lost 5 bases and J lost 4, with 11 bases in between. CDR3 nucleotide sequence: TGTGCCAGCAGTGTGGGAAGGGGCACTGAAGCTTTCTTT. It yields the protein CASSVGRGTEAFF.

The chain combines TRBV7-9 with TRBJ2-3, with 9 bases that match TRBD1. V lost 6 bases and J lost 2; bases outside the gene matches: 9. CDR3 size: 16 residues. Germline V CDR1 and CDR2: SEHNR, FQNEAQ (reference sequence). The CDR3 coding sequence is TGTGCCAGCAGAAATACCGGGACAGGGAACACAGATACGCAGTATTTT. Its translation is CASRNTGTGNTDTQYF.

The chain is built from TRBV11-2 and TRBJ1-1, with D maybe TRBD1 (6 bases). The CDR3 has 16 residues. Germline-derived CDR1 and CDR2 are SGHAT and FQNNGV. The V and J ends lost 1 base and 0 bases respectively, with 12 bases between them. CDR3 DNA sequence: TGTGCCAGCAGCTTAGCAGGGGACCCTGTGAACACTGAAGCTTTCTTT. Translation gives CASSLAGDPVNTEAFF.

The chain joins TRBV19 to TRBJ1-4; 11 positions match TRBD1. The V segment lost 6 bases and the J segment 8 bases; nucleotides outside the gene matches: 14. The CDR3 has 17 amino acids. CDR1 LNHDA and CDR2 SQIVND come from the germline V gene (reference sequence). The CDR3 protein is CASSQIFTGQGAEKLFF. CDR3 bases: TGTGCCAGTAGCCAAATTTTTACAGGACAGGGGGCCGAAAAACTGTTTTTT.